The 6 T cell receptor beta chains below were found in one sample sequenced in a study of blood T cell repertoires in COVID-19 (dated by TCRdb to about 2020). The library was built by means of the immunoSEQ multiplex PCR assay. The source is immuneACCESS, and TCRdb retained only in-frame sequences with V and J called. Part of the clones is not carried over; for the studies checked, unresolved V genes explain less than half of this, and the remainder is unexplained. The sample table contains approximately 120,000 clones; only one count was recorded for over 70% of them. More than 4% of the sample lies in the top ten. Sequences were obtained from peripheral blood. The receptors shown here come from a human donor in a cohort sampled during active or convalescent COVID-19.

This chain links TRBV6-2 or TRBV6-3 with TRBJ2-5, with TRBD2 matching over 8 bases. The CDR3 length is 18 residues. Germline V CDR1 and CDR2: MNHEY, SVGEGT. Trimming cost V 4 bases and J 1 base; bases outside gene matches: 14. The DNA for the CDR3 is TGTGCCAGCAGTTTCCCCATCGGGTTAGCGGGGTTCCAAGAGACCCAGTACTTC. Translating gives CASSFPIGLAGFQETQYF.

The chain employs TRBV7-2 and TRBJ1-6; maybe TRBD1 (5 bases). In germline, CDR1 is SGHTA, CDR2 FQGNSA. The V end lost 1 base, the J end lost 5 bases, and 12 bases lay between the germline ends. This CDR3 has 16 amino acids. The CDR3 loop reads CASSLVGGVNNSPLHF. As DNA, the CDR3 is TGTGCCAGCAGCTTAGTTGGAGGGGTTAATAATTCACCCCTCCACTTT.

The chain couples TRBV30 to TRBJ1-2; D gene ambiguous. The CDR3 has 13 residues. The V and J ends lost 1 base and 8 bases respectively, with 14 bases between them. Per the germline V gene, CDR1 is GTSNPN and CDR2 is SVGIG (reference sequence). CDR3 residues: CAWSDISKKGYTF. The CDR3 DNA reads as TGTGCCTGGAGTGACATCTCAAAAAAAGGCTACACCTTC.

The CDR3 DNA follows: TGTGCCAGCAGCTTGGGGTTCCGGCGACCCAGTGGAGCCTATGGCTACACCTTC. Amino acid sequence: CASSLGFRRPSGAYGYTF. The chain recombines TRBV5-6 with TRBJ1-2, with D unresolved. There are 18 residues in the CDR3. Trimming took off 0 bases at V and 4 bases at J, with 22 bases between the two ends. Germline V gives CDR1 SGHDT, CDR2 YYEEEE.

V and J are TRBV7-6 and TRBJ2-3, with TRBD1 matching over 7 bases. Trimming took 1 base from V and 6 from J; bases not matched to a gene: 4. This CDR3 contains 14 residues. Per germline, CDR1 SGHVS and CDR2 FNYEAQ. The CDR3 region has the DNA TGTGCCAGCAGCTTAGTACCAGGGGGTGATACGCAGTATTTT. It specifies CASSLVPGGDTQYF.

CDR3 loop: CASSQDYAGGPPNYGYTF. CDR3 coding DNA: TGCGCCAGCAGCCAAGATTACGCAGGGGGCCCACCTAACTATGGCTACACCTTC. The rearrangement joins TRBV4-3 to TRBJ1-2, with 8 bases matching TRBD1. The germline gives CDR1 LGHNA, CDR2 YSLEER. The CDR3 covers 18 residues. Losses at the gene ends were 0 bases for V and 0 bases for J; bases not matched to a gene: 9.